The 24 T cell receptor beta chains below come from one sample, sequenced in a study of blood T cell repertoires in COVID-19. Produced via immunoSEQ multiplex PCR; TCRdb's table is partial and in-frame only. The sample carries 20,000 to 25,000 clones, 60% to 85% recorded once. The sample consisted of peripheral blood. The receptors derive from a man aged 60-69 years with active COVID-19.

This clone was observed a few times. V usage is TRBV29-1 and J usage is TRBJ1-2; D perhaps matches TRBD1 (5 bases). The V end was cut by 4 bases, the J end by 6 bases, with 12 bases between. Germline V CDR1 and CDR2: SQVTM, ANQGSEA. The CDR3 is made up of 12 amino acids. In DNA, the CDR3 is TGCAGCGTTGCGGGAGGGGTGCATGGCTACACCTTC. It encodes CSVAGGVHGYTF.

The genes are TRBV5-1 and TRBJ2-3; unclear D gene. Deletions cut 0 bases from V and 5 bases from J, with 7 bases between. The CDR3 is 13 residues long. CDR1 is SGHRS and CDR2 is YFSETQ in the germline V gene. The CDR3 here is CASSLAGEDTQYF. CDR3 coding DNA: TGCGCCAGCAGCTTGGCCGGTGAAGATACGCAGTATTTT.

By sample share, this clone is medium-sized (0.01 to 0.1%). This chain connects TRBV6-6 to TRBJ1-6, with 8 bases that match TRBD1. V gave up 5 bases and J gave up 9 bases; unmatched junction bases: 6. Germline CDR1 is MNHNY and CDR2 is SVGAGI (reference sequence). This CDR3 is 14 amino acids long. Written as DNA, the CDR3 is TGTGCCAGCAGTCAAGGACAGGGAGGTTCACCCCTCCACTTT. This gives the protein CASSQGQGGSPLHF.

The chain recombines TRBV5-5 with TRBJ2-3; 7 positions agree with TRBD2. CDR1 and CDR2 from the germline V gene are SGHKS and YYEKEE (reference sequence). V trimming: 4 bases; J trimming: 1 base; junction bases outside the gene matches: 3. The length of the CDR3 is 14 residues. The CDR3 protein is CASSLGGGTDTQYF. DNA for the CDR3: TGTGCCAGCAGCCTTGGGGGGGGCACAGATACGCAGTATTTT. The full variable domain, in which reference TRBV5-5 and TRBJ2-3 provide the parts outside the CDR3, is DAGVTQSPTHLIKTRGQQVTLRCSPISGHKSVSWYQQVLGQGPQFIFQYYEKEERGRGNFPDRFSARQFPNYSSELNVNALLLGDSALYLCASSLGGGTDTQYFGPGTRLTVL.

This clone was observed once. The gene calls are TRBV27 and TRBJ2-5, with 7 bases lining up with TRBD2. Germline lookup yields CDR1 MNHEY and CDR2 SMNVEV (reference sequence). The trim removed 5 bases at V and 5 bases at J, leaving 11 bases unmatched. The CDR3 totals 15 residues. CDR3 coding DNA: TGTGCCAGCAGTAAGCGGGGAGCTGGTCATGAGACCCAGTACTTC. Its translation is CASSKRGAGHETQYF.

The chain employs TRBV4-2 and TRBJ2-7; D not resolved. Germline CDR1 LGHNA, CDR2 YNFKEQ. V lost 1 base to trimming and J lost 0 bases, with 4 bases between them. This CDR3 is built from 13 residues. The CDR3 region has the DNA TGTGCCAGCAGCCAAGGAGACTCCTACGAGCAGTACTTC. This encodes CASSQGDSYEQYF.

The V and J genes are TRBV5-1 and TRBJ2-7, with 8 bases identical to TRBD2. V shed 0 bases and J 1 base; nucleotides not matched to a gene: 3. This CDR3 comprises 15 residues. Looked up from germline, CDR1 is SGHRS and CDR2 is YFSETQ. The CDR3 DNA sequence: TGCGCCAGCAGCTTGGGATCGGGAGGGTCCTACGAGCAGTACTTC. It translates to CASSLGSGGSYEQYF.

This clone is medium-sized (0.01 to 0.1%) within its sample. The chain carries TRBV28 and TRBJ2-7; TRBD2 matches at 7 bases. This CDR3 contains 15 residues. CDR1 and CDR2 (germline): MDHEN, SYDVKM. The J segment lost 6 bases and the V segment lost 3 bases, leaving 11 bases of the junction unmatched. The DNA of the CDR3 is TGTGCCAGCAGTTTTATTCTGAGGGAGGGCCGCGAGCAGTACTTC. Translated: CASSFILREGREQYF. The full variable domain, in which reference TRBV28 and TRBJ2-7 provide the parts outside the CDR3, is DVKVTQSSRYLVKRTGEKVFLECVQDMDHENMFWYRQDPGLGLRLIYFSYDVKMKEKGDIPEGYSVSREKKERFSLILESASTNQTSMYLCASSFILREGREQYFGPGTRLTVT.

V is TRBV18 and J is TRBJ2-7; 8 bases are a match to TRBD1. V shed 3 bases and J 4 bases; nucleotides not matched to a gene: 8. Looked up from germline, CDR1 is KGHSH and CDR2 is LQKENI. The length of the CDR3 is 15 residues. CDR3 DNA: TGTGCCAGCTCACCCCAATCAGGGGGCTCGTACGAGCAGTACTTC. This encodes CASSPQSGGSYEQYF.

J is TRBJ2-7 and V is TRBV30, with TRBD2 as a possible D gene (7 bases). The CDR3 has 14 residues. The V end was cut by 2 bases, the J end by 2 bases, with 13 bases between. Per the germline V gene, CDR1 is GTSNPN and CDR2 is SVGIG (reference sequence). CDR3 sequence: CAWSPRGAPYEQYF. CDR3 coding DNA: TGTGCCTGGAGTCCCCGGGGGGCCCCCTACGAGCAGTACTTC.

The chain uses TRBV24-1 and TRBJ1-1; a weak D match, TRBD1 (5 bases). From germline, CDR1 is KGHDR and CDR2 SFDVKD. The length of the CDR3 is 18 residues. V dropped 1 base and J dropped 0 bases, with 17 bases sitting between them. In DNA form, the CDR3 reads TGTGCCACCAGTGATTTCTCCGGCTGGGACTTCATGAACACTGAAGCTTTCTTT. It yields the protein CATSDFSGWDFMNTEAFF.

The sample holds a few counts of this clone. V usage is TRBV20-1 and J usage is TRBJ1-4; D unclear. Trimming removed 3 bases at V and 3 bases at J, with 2 bases between. The CDR3 has 11 residues. Germline V lookup: CDR1 DFQATT, CDR2 SNEGSKA (reference sequence). The CDR3 coding sequence is TGCAGTGCTAGCTCTAATGAAAAACTGTTTTTT. It translates to CSASSNEKLFF.

This chain links TRBV28 with TRBJ2-7; 7 bases align to TRBD1. This CDR3 region has 13 residues. Trimming removed 5 bases from V and 7 bases from J; junction bases left unmatched: 8. Per the germline V gene, CDR1 is MDHEN and CDR2 is SYDVKM. CDR3: CASSPTGPDEQYF. The CDR3 DNA reads TGTGCCAGCAGTCCGACAGGGCCTGATGAGCAGTACTTC.

V and J are TRBV4-1 and TRBJ2-7; 9 bases are shared with TRBD2. The length of the CDR3 is 19 residues. The germline CDR1 and CDR2 sequences are MGHRA and YSYEKL. With V trimmed by 0 bases and J by 6 bases, 18 bases remained unmatched. CDR3 loop: CASSQDWGSGRPKSSEQYF. The CDR3 DNA reads TGCGCCAGCAGCCAAGATTGGGGCAGCGGGAGGCCAAAGAGCTCCGAGCAGTACTTC.

The chain has TRBV5-6 and TRBJ2-7; TRBD1 is a possible D gene (6 bases). The germline gives CDR1 SGHDT, CDR2 YYEEEE. Trimming shortened V by 6 bases and J by 6 bases, and 16 bases separated the two germline ends. The CDR3 is 13 amino acids. The CDR3 here is CASTWARGGEQYF. In nucleotides, the CDR3 is TGTGCCAGCACCTGGGCCAGGGGCGGCGAGCAGTACTTC.

CDR3 sequence: CSVVGLALGEQFF. Here the CDR3 DNA reads TGCAGCGTCGTTGGACTAGCCCTAGGTGAGCAGTTCTTC. The chain recombines TRBV29-1 with TRBJ2-1, with TRBD2 matching over 8 bases. CDR1 and CDR2 from the germline V gene are SQVTM and ANQGSEA. V lost 6 bases and J lost 9; bases outside the gene matches: 10. This CDR3 comprises 13 residues.

V and J are TRBV19 and TRBJ1-3; 7 bases fit TRBD1. The CDR3 covers 15 residues. Germline CDR1 LNHDA, CDR2 SQIVND (reference sequence). J lost 2 bases, V lost 1 base, and 2 bases had no gene match. DNA for the CDR3: TGTGCCAGTAGTATAGGGGGGACAGCTGGAAACACCATATATTTT. Its protein product is CASSIGGTAGNTIYF. Looking up the rest from reference TRBV19 and TRBJ1-3 gives the full variable domain: DGGITQSPKYLFRKEGQNVTLSCEQNLNHDAMYWYRQDPGQGLRLIYYSQIVNDFQKGDIAEGYSVSREKKESFPLTVTSAQKNPTAFYLCASSIGGTAGNTIYFGEGSWLTVV.

The gene calls are TRBV18 and TRBJ2-7, with TRBD1 matching 11 bases. V lost 3 bases to trimming and J lost 4 bases; unmatched junction nucleotides: 8. From germline, CDR1 is KGHSH and CDR2 LQKENI. This CDR3 has 16 residues. CDR3 sequence: CASSPVPGTGGYEQYF. The CDR3 nucleotides read TGTGCCAGCTCACCTGTACCCGGGACAGGGGGGTACGAGCAGTACTTC.

The gene calls are TRBV11-2 and TRBJ2-1; D perhaps matches TRBD2 (5 bases). The germline V gene has CDR1 SGHAT and CDR2 FQNNGV. V was cut by 2 bases and J by 3 bases, with 14 bases left in between. This CDR3 spans 16 amino acids. The CDR3: CASSLNIQLDYNEQFF. The CDR3 DNA reads TGTGCCAGCAGCTTAAATATTCAACTAGACTACAATGAGCAGTTCTTC.

This clone was observed a single time. The CDR3 sequence is CASSLGTGDYGYTF. The CDR3 DNA reads TGTGCCAGCAGCTTGGGGACAGGGGACTATGGCTACACCTTC. The chain has TRBV5-6 and TRBJ1-2, with TRBD1 matching over 9 bases. CDR3 length equals 14 residues. Germline V gene sequence: CDR1 SGHDT, CDR2 YYEEEE. Trimming took 0 bases from V and 3 from J; bases not matched to a gene: 0.

The chain uses TRBV2 and TRBJ2-5; 7 bases agree with TRBD1. Trimming at V came to 8 bases and at J to 4 bases, leaving 7 bases not matched to a gene. In germline, CDR1 is SNHLY, CDR2 FYNNEI. The CDR3 is 13 residues long. The CDR3 spells CASAGTVGETQYF. The CDR3 DNA reads TGTGCCAGCGCAGGGACAGTCGGAGAGACCCAGTACTTC. Using reference TRBV2 and TRBJ2-5 for the parts outside the CDR3, the full variable domain is EPEVTQTPSHQVTQMGQEVILRCVPISNHLYFYWYRQILGQKVEFLVSFYNNEISEKSEIFDDQFSVERPDGSNFTLKIRSTKLEDSAMYFCASAGTVGETQYFGPGTRLLVL.

J is TRBJ2-7 and V is TRBV21-1; the table calls TRBD2, which could not be checked here. TRBV21-1 is a documented pseudogene. The CDR3 totals 13 residues. The CDR3: CASSEGMVYEQYF. CDR3 nucleotides: TGTGCCAGCAGCGAGGGTATGGTCTACGAGCAGTACTTC.

The chain combines TRBV18 with TRBJ1-5; 11 bases are a match to TRBD1. The CDR3 totals 15 residues. Germline assignment: CDR1 KGHSH and CDR2 LQKENI. With V trimmed by 4 bases and J by 2 bases, 1 base remained unmatched. CDR3 nucleotide sequence: TGTGCCAGCTCACTGGGACAGGGGGGCAATCAGCCCCAGCATTTT. Its translation: CASSLGQGGNQPQHF. The full variable domain, with the rest looked up from reference TRBV18 and TRBJ1-5, is NAGVMQNPRHLVRRRGQEARLRCSPMKGHSHVYWYRQLPEEGLKFMVYLQKENIIDESGMPKERFSAEFPKEGPSILRIQQVVRGDSAAYFCASSLGQGGNQPQHFGDGTRLSIL.

This clone was seen a few times. This sequence joins TRBV6-2 or TRBV6-3 and TRBJ2-1, with 7 bases aligning to TRBD1. The length of the CDR3 is 15 residues. J was trimmed by 0 bases and V by 6 bases; bases with no gene match: 5. Germline V gene sequence: CDR1 MNHEY, CDR2 SVGEGT. The chain's CDR3 is CASSVGGSSYNEQFF. The CDR3 DNA follows: TGTGCCAGCAGCGTAGGGGGCAGCTCCTACAATGAGCAGTTCTTC.